Presented here are 3 T cell receptor beta chains from one specimen sequenced in a study of Tregs in tolerant kidney transplant recipients. Profiling relied on immunoSEQ multiplex PCR, and the TCRdb table lists in-frame clones only, not all of them. The sample comprises just under 65,000 clones, more than 95% of which are singletons, and 0.34% rests with the top ten. This specimen was Tregs from blood, taken before the transplant. Receptor source: a human donor who received a combined kidney and bone marrow transplant.

The chain links TRBV5-1 to TRBJ1-1; D unclear. The CDR3 covers 18 residues. V was cut by 0 bases and J by 5 bases, with 23 bases left in between. Per the germline V gene, CDR1 is SGHRS and CDR2 is YFSETQ. The DNA of the CDR3 is TGCGCCAGCAGCTTGGGTCCACGTATAGGGTACCCGGGAACTGAAGCTTTCTTT. This translates into CASSLGPRIGYPGTEAFF. The full variable domain, rest sourced from reference TRBV5-1 and TRBJ1-1, is KAGVTQTPRYLIKTRGQQVTLSCSPISGHRSVSWYQQTPGQGLQFLFEYFSETQRNKGNFPGRFSGRQFSNSRSEMNVSTLELGDSALYLCASSLGPRIGYPGTEAFFGQGTRLTVV.

The V call is TRBV28, the J call TRBJ2-1; D gene uncertain. The germline V and J ends were trimmed by 2 bases and 6 bases, with 2 bases remaining between them. Per germline, CDR1 MDHEN and CDR2 SYDVKM. The length of the CDR3 is 11 residues. Written as DNA, the CDR3 is TGTGCCAGCAGTTTACGCAATGAGCAGTTCTTC. Amino acids: CASSLRNEQFF.

The rearrangement links TRBV4-1 to TRBJ2-7; 7 bases align to TRBD1. Looked up from germline, CDR1 is MGHRA and CDR2 is YSYEKL. The CDR3 has 15 amino acids. The trim removed 2 bases at V and 3 bases at J, leaving 7 bases unmatched. The CDR3 protein is CASSQRTGSGYEQYF. CDR3 nucleotides: TGCGCCAGCAGCCAACGGACAGGTTCTGGCTACGAGCAGTACTTC.